The 21 T cell receptor beta chains reported below all come from one sample, sequenced in a study of blood T cell repertoires in COVID-19. Generated by immunoSEQ multiplex PCR, the TCRdb table keeps only in-frame clones and is missing some. The sample carries approximately 54,000 clones, roughly 84% recorded once. Sequenced material: peripheral blood. The receptors were sampled from a man at least 80 years old with active COVID-19.

The chain couples TRBV19 to TRBJ2-5; a weak D match, TRBD1 (7 bases). The V gene's germline CDR1 is LNHDA and CDR2 SQIVND (reference sequence). V lost 10 bases to trimming and J lost 4 bases, with 19 bases between them. CDR3 length equals 14 residues. The CDR3 DNA sequence: TGTGCCACCTCAACCGGGACAGCGGGAGAGACCCAGTACTTC. Its protein product is CATSTGTAGETQYF.

The chain recombines TRBV5-1 with TRBJ2-1; TRBD2 matches 13 bases. The CDR3 runs 18 residues. Trimming cost V 0 bases and J 0 bases; bases outside gene matches: 3. Germline V CDR1 and CDR2: SGHRS, YFSETQ. CDR3 nucleotide sequence: TGCGCCAGCAGCTTGGGACTAGCGGGAGGTCTCTCCTACAATGAGCAGTTCTTC. It specifies CASSLGLAGGLSYNEQFF. The variable domain in full, completed from reference TRBV5-1 and TRBJ2-1, reads KAGVTQTPRYLIKTRGQQVTLSCSPISGHRSVSWYQQTPGQGLQFLFEYFSETQRNKGNFPGRFSGRQFSNSRSEMNVSTLELGDSALYLCASSLGLAGGLSYNEQFFGPGTRLTVL.

This chain links TRBV27 with TRBJ2-1; D gene uncertain. Trimming took off 4 bases at V and 10 bases at J, with 8 bases between the two ends. The CDR3 spans 11 residues. Germline CDR1 and CDR2: MNHEY and SMNVEV (reference sequence). The CDR3 DNA reads TGTGCCAGCAGTTCATATAGAGAGCAGTTCTTC. As protein: CASSSYREQFF.

J is TRBJ2-3 and V is TRBV19; TRBD2 agrees at 10 bases. V was pared by 8 bases and J by 2 bases, with 4 bases of the junction left unmatched. The CDR3 covers 14 residues. Germline-derived CDR1 and CDR2 are LNHDA and SQIVND (reference sequence). For the CDR3, the DNA is TGTGCCAGTCAGCGGGAGGGTAACACAGATACGCAGTATTTT. Amino acids: CASQREGNTDTQYF.

The rearrangement joins TRBV6-6 to TRBJ2-1, with TRBD2 matching over 8 bases. The CDR3 is 14 amino acids. V lost 4 bases to trimming and J lost 6 bases; unmatched junction nucleotides: 5. CDR1 and CDR2 from the germline V gene are MNHNY and SVGAGI (reference sequence). In DNA form, the CDR3 reads TGTGCCAGCAGTTTAGGACTAGCTCGCAATGAGCAGTTCTTC. Amino acids: CASSLGLARNEQFF.

V usage is TRBV18 and J usage is TRBJ2-3, with 7 bases identical to TRBD1. Germline V gene sequence: CDR1 KGHSH, CDR2 LQKENI. The ends lost 0 bases at V and 4 bases at J; junction bases unmatched: 7. This CDR3 is built from 16 residues. CDR3 DNA: TGTGCCAGCTCACCACCGGGGAAAGGGGGCGCAGATACGCAGTATTTT. Encoded protein: CASSPPGKGGADTQYF.

The chain joins TRBV18 to TRBJ2-7; no clear D gene. Germline lookup yields CDR1 KGHSH and CDR2 LQKENI. The CDR3 sequence is 15 residues long. Between the trimmed V and J ends, which lost 2 bases and 7 bases, there was a span of 18 bases. Written as DNA, the CDR3 is TGTGCCAGCTCACCATTTGAGCAGACTCAATGGGAGCAGTACTTC. Protein: CASSPFEQTQWEQYF.

V is TRBV6-5 and J is TRBJ1-2; a weak D match, TRBD1 (6 bases). V dropped 6 bases and J dropped 0 bases, with 11 bases sitting between them. Germline CDR1 and CDR2: MNHEY and SVGAGI. The CDR3 spans 14 residues. The CDR3 here is CASSRDNSNYGYTF. CDR3 nucleotide sequence: TGTGCCAGCAGCAGGGACAACTCTAACTATGGCTACACCTTC.

The V call is TRBV21-1, the J call TRBJ2-5; the table gives TRBD1 as D, unverified against the DNA. TRBV21-1 is labeled a pseudogene. The CDR3 contains 15 residues. The CDR3 protein is CASSKEQARVETQYF. The CDR3 DNA is TGTGCCAGCAGCAAAGAACAGGCCAGGGTAGAGACCCAGTACTTC.

V gene TRBV7-2 combines with J gene TRBJ2-7; 9 nucleotides agree with TRBD2. Looked up from germline, CDR1 is SGHTA and CDR2 is FQGNSA. The CDR3 consists of 14 residues. V shed 9 bases and J 5 bases; nucleotides not matched to a gene: 11. The CDR3, as DNA: TGTGCCAGTCGTAGCGGGGGATCAGTCCACGAGCAGTACTTC. This sequence encodes CASRSGGSVHEQYF.

The genes are TRBV11-2 and TRBJ2-7; D uncertain. This CDR3 is 14 amino acids long. Germline loops: CDR1 SGHAT, CDR2 FQNNGV. V was shortened by 3 bases and J by 4 bases, with 13 bases between the two germline ends. CDR3 amino acids: CASSLGSSEYEQYF. The CDR3 bases are TGTGCCAGCAGCTTGGGCAGTAGTGAGTACGAGCAGTACTTC. The full variable domain, rest sourced from reference TRBV11-2 and TRBJ2-7, is EAGVAQSPRYKIIEKRQSVAFWCNPISGHATLYWYQQILGQGPKLLIQFQNNGVVDDSQLPKDRFSAERLKGVDSTLKIQPAKLEDSAVYLCASSLGSSEYEQYFGPGTRLTVT.

The chain joins TRBV6-5 to TRBJ2-1, with 12 nucleotides matching TRBD2. Looked up from germline, CDR1 is MNHEY and CDR2 is SVGAGI. After removal of 4 bases from V and 8 bases from J, the junction contained 9 bases not matched to a gene. The CDR3 sequence is 16 residues long. The CDR3 spells CASSSQTSGRGYEQFF. CDR3 coding DNA: TGTGCCAGCAGTTCCCAGACTAGCGGGAGAGGGTATGAGCAGTTCTTC.

This chain connects TRBV9 to TRBJ1-2; the D gene is possibly TRBD1 (6 bases). V dropped 4 bases and J dropped 0 bases, with 10 bases sitting between them. This CDR3 has 14 residues. Germline CDR1 SGDLS, CDR2 YYNGEE. The CDR3 DNA sequence: TGTGCCAGCAGCATGGACAGCACTAACTATGGCTACACCTTC. Protein product: CASSMDSTNYGYTF.

DNA for the CDR3: TGTGCCTGGAGTGTTCTCACAGGGAGGGGTGAAAAACTGTTTTTT. Translation: CAWSVLTGRGEKLFF. The V call is TRBV30, the J call TRBJ1-4, with D maybe TRBD1 (6 bases). Germline CDR1 reads GTSNPN; CDR2 reads SVGIG (reference sequence). The CDR3 has 15 residues. With 0 bases removed from V and 7 bases from J, the gap between germline ends came to 15 bases.

This chain connects TRBV19 to TRBJ2-1, with D perhaps matching TRBD2 (7 bases). There are 14 residues in the CDR3. V was pared by 9 bases and J by 2 bases, with 14 bases between. The germline gives CDR1 LNHDA, CDR2 SQIVND (reference sequence). The CDR3 nucleotides read TGTGCCAGCTCCGGGGGGCTTACCTACAATGAGCAGTTCTTC. Amino acids: CASSGGLTYNEQFF.

The genes are TRBV4-1 and TRBJ1-6, with TRBD1 matching over 11 bases. This CDR3 spans 15 amino acids. V lost 1 base, J lost 9 bases, and 2 bases stayed unmatched. CDR1 and CDR2 (germline): MGHRA, YSYEKL. CDR3 in amino acids: CASSQGGTGGSPLHF. The CDR3 nucleotides read TGCGCCAGCAGCCAAGGCGGGACAGGGGGTTCACCCCTCCACTTT.

The CDR3 spells CASRQIRDTEAFF. The CDR3 nucleotides are TGTGCCAGCAGGCAGATCAGGGACACTGAAGCTTTCTTT. J is TRBJ1-1 and V is TRBV6-5, with D possibly matching TRBD1 (5 bases). The V and J ends lost 6 bases and 3 bases respectively, with 11 bases between them. Germline lookup yields CDR1 MNHEY and CDR2 SVGAGI. The CDR3 covers 13 residues.

The sample holds a few counts of this clone. CDR3 sequence: CASSSERDRTDTQYF. The DNA of the CDR3 is TGTGCCAGCAGCTCGGAGCGGGACCGCACAGATACGCAGTATTTT. J is TRBJ2-3 and V is TRBV5-4, with TRBD2 matching 7 bases. After removal of 3 bases from V and 1 base from J, the junction contained 5 bases not matched to a gene. The CDR3 has 15 residues. Germline CDR1 and CDR2: SGHNT and YYREEE (reference sequence).

This clone has only a few counts. The chain uses TRBV9 and TRBJ2-3, with D possibly matching TRBD2 (6 bases). The CDR3 sequence is 15 residues long. With 2 bases removed from V and 3 bases from J, the gap between germline ends came to 13 bases. Per the germline V gene, CDR1 is SGDLS and CDR2 is YYNGEE. DNA of the CDR3: TGTGCCAGCAGCGTGGACGGGACTCGGACAGATACGCAGTATTTT. Its protein is CASSVDGTRTDTQYF.

The chain links TRBV19 to TRBJ1-2; 7 bases match TRBD1. CDR1 LNHDA and CDR2 SQIVND come from the germline V gene (reference sequence). V was pared by 5 bases and J by 4 bases, with 10 bases of the junction left unmatched. The CDR3 is 15 residues long. The CDR3 loop is CASSLSRDRSYGYTF. The CDR3 DNA sequence: TGTGCCAGTAGTCTTAGCCGGGACAGAAGCTATGGCTACACCTTC.

The J gene is TRBJ2-6, the V gene TRBV19, with D possibly TRBD2 on 6 matching bases. The CDR3 sequence is 16 residues long. Germline V CDR1 and CDR2: LNHDA, SQIVND (reference sequence). The V gene lost 6 bases and the J gene lost 1 base, with 13 bases spanning the gap. The CDR3 DNA reads TGTGCCAGTAGCCGTAGCGGACAATCTGGGGCCAACGTCCTGACTTTC. Its translation is CASSRSGQSGANVLTF.